This TCR beta chain was sequenced in a study of blood T cell repertoires in COVID-19. Only one count was recorded for this clone. The repertoire was sequenced with immunoSEQ multiplex PCR; TCRdb's copy has only in-frame clones and lacks some. The repertoire holds roughly 460,000 clones, with roughly 89% as singletons. In germline, CDR1 is MDHEN, CDR2 SYDVKM. The V end was cut by 6 bases, the J end by 0 bases, with 3 bases between. The CDR3 covers 12 residues. The specimen sequenced was peripheral blood. The rearrangement uses TRBV28 and TRBJ1-3; D is uncertain. This clonotype originated in a man aged 18 to 30 with COVID-19, enrolled during active disease. In DNA, the CDR3 is TGTGCCAGCAGCTTCTCTGGAAACACCATATATTTT. This sequence encodes CASSFSGNTIYF.